This TCR beta chain stems from a study of OX40 agonist ivuxolimab in advanced cancers. About the research overall: Ivuxolimab is an agonistic anti-OX40 (CD134) antibody, and patients were treated with it. Overall study findings and caveats: Antigen specificity was not determined for the expanded peripheral T cells. At 0.1 to 3.0 mg/kg, clonal expansion of CD4+ and CD8+ blood T cells had occurred by week 6.

About this clone: Its antigen is unknown.

The germline CDR1 and CDR2 sequences are MNHEY and SMNVEV (reference sequence). The length of the CDR3 is 14 residues. The ends were cut back, 7 bases at V and 8 bases at J, with 20 bases in the middle. Assay used: immunoSEQ multiplex PCR; TCRdb lists only in-frame clones, some missing. The sample has some 76,000 clones; around 90% are singletons. Sampling of blood occurred at baseline, cycle 4 day 1, and cycle 7 day 1. The clonotype was recovered from an adult with an advanced solid tumor such as melanoma, head and neck, liver or kidney cancer. The V gene is TRBV27, the J gene TRBJ1-2, with D tentatively TRBD1 (6 bases). Specimen: CD4+ or CD8+ T cells sorted from blood, collected in a trial of the OX40 agonist ivuxolimab. In DNA form, the CDR3 reads TGTGCCAGCACCCCACAGGGTTTCTTCGAGGGCTACACCTTC. It is translated as CASTPQGFFEGYTF.